Presented here are 4 T cell receptor beta chains from one specimen sequenced in a study of early T cells in non-severe SARS-CoV-2 infection. TCRdb fed the 5' RACE reads into MiXCR, producing one record per CDR3 protein. The sample contains 55,000 to 85,000 distinct CDR3 sequences, approximately 12% of which appear only once. Sequences were obtained from whole blood. The receptors here all came from an adult who was a healthcare worker with PCR-confirmed SARS-CoV-2 infection or an uninfected control (not recorded which).

This clonotype showed up many times. The V call is TRBV7-2, the J call TRBJ2-3; D unresolved. This CDR3 is built from 13 residues. Trimming pared 5 bases from V and 2 bases from J, leaving 8 bases between. Germline-derived CDR1 and CDR2 are SGHTA and FQGNSA. CDR3 loop: CASSAEYTDTQYF. The DNA for the CDR3 is TGTGCCAGCAGCGCGGAATACACAGATACGCAGTATTTT.

This chain joins TRBV9 and TRBJ2-3, with 7 nucleotides matching TRBD1. Germline V gene data show CDR1 as SGDLS and CDR2 as YYNGEE. The CDR3 is 15 residues long. Trimming at V came to 3 bases and at J to 2 bases, leaving 6 bases not matched to a gene. CDR3 sequence (DNA): TGTGCCAGCAGCGCTGACAGGGTTACCACAGATACGCAGTATTTT. It specifies CASSADRVTTDTQYF.

This clonotype was counted ten times or more. The rearrangement uses TRBV20-1 and TRBJ2-4; the D gene could be TRBD1 or TRBD2 (5 bases each). The germline V and J ends were trimmed by 0 bases and 3 bases, with 18 bases remaining between them. There are 17 residues in the CDR3. Per germline, CDR1 DFQATT and CDR2 SNEGSKA (reference sequence). In DNA form, the CDR3 reads TGCAGTGCTAGAGATTGGGGCAGGGAGATGGTCAAAAACATTCAGTACTTC. It specifies CSARDWGREMVKNIQYF.

This clonotype was seen only a few times. The chain joins TRBV5-8 to TRBJ2-5, with D perhaps matching TRBD2 (6 bases). Germline CDR1 and CDR2: SGHTS and YDEGEE. With 3 bases removed from V and 6 bases from J, the gap between germline ends came to 15 bases. This CDR3 region has 14 residues. CDR3 loop: CASSSPGGSQTQYF. In DNA, the CDR3 is TGTGCCAGCAGCTCCCCTGGAGGGAGTCAGACCCAGTACTTC.